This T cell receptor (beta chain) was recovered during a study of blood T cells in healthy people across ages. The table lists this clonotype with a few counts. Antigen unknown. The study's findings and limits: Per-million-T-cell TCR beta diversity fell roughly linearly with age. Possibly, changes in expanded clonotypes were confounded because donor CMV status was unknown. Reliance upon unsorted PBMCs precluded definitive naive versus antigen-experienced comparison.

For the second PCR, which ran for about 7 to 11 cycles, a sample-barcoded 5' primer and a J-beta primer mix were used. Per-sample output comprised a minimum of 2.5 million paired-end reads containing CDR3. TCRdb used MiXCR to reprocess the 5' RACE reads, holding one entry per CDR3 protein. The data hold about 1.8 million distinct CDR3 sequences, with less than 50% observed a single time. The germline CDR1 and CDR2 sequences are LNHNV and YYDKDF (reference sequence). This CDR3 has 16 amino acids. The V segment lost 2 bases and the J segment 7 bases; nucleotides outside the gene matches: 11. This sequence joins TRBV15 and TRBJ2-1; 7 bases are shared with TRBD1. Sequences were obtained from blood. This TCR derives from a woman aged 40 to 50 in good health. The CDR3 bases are TGTGCCACCAGCAGATGGCAGGGGGTAGCTCGGAATGAGCAGTTCTTC. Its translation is CATSRWQGVARNEQFF.